This T cell receptor beta chain was recorded in a study of cytomegalovirus exposure and HLA in healthy donors (dated by TCRdb to the late 2010s). Turning to the overall study: An earlier analysis of about 530 of the donors reported approximately 300 Gb of sequence data and 117 million unique TCR beta sequences obtained from around 170 million T cells. About 320 gigabases of sequencing data and approximately 84 million unique TCR sequences were included in an early release covering roughly 700 HLA-typed donors. The genetic ancestry cluster associated with self-reported Caucasian donors included 65% to 90% of the approximately 410 genotyped donors. The study aimed to test whether cataloging public T cell receptors could reveal signatures of past pathogen exposure. The T cell repertoires of 666 subjects were profiled by immunosequencing and related to cytomegalovirus serostatus. In addition to the first cohort of around 670 subjects, a separate validation cohort of 130 or so different subjects was used. To predict cytomegalovirus infection status, the study brought together high-throughput TCR immunosequencing, statistical association of individual TCRs with disease status, and machine learning. A later analysis re-analyzed previously published TCR beta repertoires from roughly 600 donors and added high-resolution HLA genotyping to study TCR occurrence patterns. The later analysis used no new phenotypic data to find candidate immune exposures, relying instead on TCR beta sequences and their occurrence across donors. An earlier analysis of some 600 of the donors applied high-throughput TCR beta sequencing to assess whether each TCR beta V gene segment acted as functional or pseudogenic. Donor age, sex, ethnicity and CMV serostatus were collected together with the repertoire data. Genome-wide SNP genotypes for about 65% of the roughly 670 donors were used in a later genetic analysis, which treated that subset as a discovery cohort. All discovery cohort repertoires had been generated using a single sequencing platform. HLA typing covered class I and class II loci at four-digit resolution. The number of typed donors differed by locus: about 620-630 for A, B, C, DRB1 and DQB1; 500 to 550 for DQA1; approximately 610 for DPA1; and roughly 450 for DPB1. Roughly five DR-DQ haplotypes were handled as single units for association and clustering because linkage in the cohort was strong. Across about 380 genotyped donors of the cohort, an average of about 240,000 unique TCR beta nucleotide sequences per donor were sequenced, and approximately 19% of those sequences were non-productive. Overall study results and their limits: According to a later analysis, TCR association rates differed among HLA loci, with DRB1 alleles showing the most associated TCRs and HLA-C alleles showing the fewest. The authors suggested that the approach could potentially be extended to other disease states and immunological phenotypes. Most TCR sequences were seen in very few donors, while some public TCRs were found in many individuals. A later analysis reported that several top co-occurrence clusters appeared linked to parvovirus B19, influenza, CMV and Epstein-Barr virus. The classifier was reported to diagnose cytomegalovirus status with high specificity and sensitivity in both the original and validation cohorts. Compared with the roughly 600-donor mean, donors in an Asian-associated ancestry cluster had fewer N-insertions in productive TCRs, according to a later genetic analysis. A further reported finding was that TCR beta sequences accurately predicted the HLA-A and HLA-B alleles for most subjects in the first cohort. In this cohort, only TCR beta chains were sequenced, and detectable features were limited by the absence of alpha or paired-chain data. Strong co-occurrence of HLA alleles, especially DR and DQ, made assigning TCR associations to individual alleles difficult. In an earlier analysis of around 600 of the donors, most TCR beta V segments appeared in productive rearrangements about 87% or about 30% of the time, broadly matching IMGT annotations. In a later analysis, about 17,000 TCR beta sequences were associated with specific HLA alleles at a false discovery rate of 0.05. In a later analysis, HLA-associated TCR beta chains showed more clonal expansion and lower generation probabilities than non-associated chains that were equally common. Because HLA typing was unavailable for some donors at each locus, only the typed subset was used in association tests. Sequencing depth was assumed to be roughly uniform across donors in the presence/absence analyses, though that assumption may not hold. V-gene and J-gene trimming of TCR beta chains was associated with a missense DCLRE1C variant in a later genetic analysis, and the association was replicated in an independent cohort. Around 16 rarely observed V segments, including chromosome 9 orphons, were excluded from the earlier analysis of approximately 500 of the donors because counts were too low. Linkage disequilibrium might explain the correlated functional status among segregating V segments, but an unknown experimental factor could not be excluded. Most CMV-associated TCR beta chains appeared to be HLA-restricted in a later analysis, and the HLA associations seemed to be driven largely by CMV exposure. The study listed 164 TCR beta chains as associated with cytomegalovirus. The 87-base-pair reads could not distinguish some IMGT-functional V segments, including TRBV6-2 and TRBV6-3, so those segments were excluded. A cluster of highly shared sequence variants was judged likely to represent a technical artifact of the sequencing pipeline. In vitro tests confirmed that a few of the cytomegalovirus-associated TCR beta chains recognize cytomegalovirus antigens. For the cohort, immune exposure information was limited to CMV serostatus.

The cohort consisted of 666 healthy bone marrow donors. Cohort members were all nominally healthy when sampled, although unrecorded immune exposures were likely present. The donor tested CMV seronegative and was one of the 352 seronegative cohort members. A peripheral blood sample was collected from each donor, and TCR beta sequencing was performed on peripheral blood mononuclear cells. The Qiagen DNeasy Blood Extraction Kit was used to extract genomic DNA from the blood cell samples. Taken from cysteine to phenylalanine, the CDR3 has 10 residues. Solely the CDR3 DNA is kept, with 30 bases framed from the first base. At the junction V is shortened by 7 bases and J by 5 bases, with 6 bases in between. CDR1 and CDR2, per the germline V gene, are SQVTM and ANQGSEA. Concerning this clone itself: There is no known antigen for this receptor. No clone much larger than this one lies a single base away; base qualities are absent.

The protocol used for the library was the immunoSEQ multiplex PCR assay. A mixture of 60 forward primers for TCR Vbeta segments and 13 reverse primers for TCR Jbeta segments was used in the multiplex PCR. A multiplex PCR assay on genomic DNA amplified the CDR3 region of rearranged TCR beta genes. The amplified TCR beta libraries were sequenced on the Illumina HiSeq System as 87-base-pair reads. As for how the authors treated the data: A later analysis counted approximately 84 million unique TCR beta chains across the 650 to 700 repertoires, and roughly 11 million of these chains were shared by at least two donors. To remove PCR and sequencing errors, raw reads were error-corrected and collapsed into unique sequences using a nearest-neighbor algorithm that merged closely related sequences. V, D and J gene segments were assigned by aligning CDR3 sequences to IMGT reference sequences. For a sequence to be retained, a match of at least six nucleotides to both a V gene segment and a J gene segment was required. A rearrangement was called productive if the CDR3 had no stop codons and remained in frame with V and J, and every other rearrangement was called non-productive. CDR3 was defined according to IMGT convention as the region running from the second conserved V-encoded cysteine to the conserved J-encoded phenylalanine. The earlier analysis of approximately 500 of the donors excluded sequences that lacked an unambiguous match to a single V gene segment. An earlier analysis of almost 600 of the donors classified V segments as functional when productive rearrangements were above 56.7% and as segregating when the standard deviation between donors was above 5%. A statistical classification framework was developed to diagnose cytomegalovirus status using the catalog of TCR beta chain sequences. In a later analysis, V and J genes were assigned by comparing TCR nucleotide sequences against IMGT/GENE-DB human TR gene sequences. Using the TCRdist pipeline, a later analysis assigned CDR3 sequences along with most-parsimonious VDJ recombination scenarios. In a later analysis, each TCR beta chain was defined by its CDR3 amino acid sequence together with its V-gene family, and reads lacking a unique V-gene family were excluded. In a later analysis, fewer than 600 highly shared, low-generation-probability nucleotide sequences were removed to address suspected cross-contamination and a sequencing artifact. In a later analysis, a clonal expansion index for each public chain was calculated from normalized within-repertoire ranks of inferred template counts. Generation probabilities in a later analysis came from a VDJ recombination model fitted to out-of-frame rearrangements, and those results were checked against IGoR. Hypergeometric tests were used in a later analysis to score TCR-TCR, TCR-HLA and TCR-CMV co-occurrence, with a repertoire-size bias correction applied to the TCR pairs. A later analysis estimated false discovery rates by permuting HLA or CMV assignments 20 times. In a later analysis, co-occurring TCRs were grouped using DBSCAN, with TCRdist sequence similarity added in when clustering inside HLA-allele-positive subsets. For co-occurrence clustering, repertoires with fewer than 30,000 or more than 120,000 public chains were excluded, along with five or six repertoires with anomalous nucleotide sharing. What TCRdb holds here is the immuneACCESS table cut down to in-frame rearrangements. Part of the clones is not present; checked against another copy, under half of the missing clones reflect an unresolved V gene, and the others are unexplained. The V and J calls and clone size are taken from that table; D and trimming were inferred from the DNA. The table for this sample lists 95,000 to 150,000 clones; about four fifths of them were counted only once. 1.8% of the sample is in the top ten clones.

The chain employs TRBV29-1 and TRBJ2-1; matching of 6 bases hints at TRBD2 as the D gene. Sequences were obtained from PBMCs. This receptor was taken from a man between 18 and 29 years old in good health and CMV-seronegative. The CDR3 corresponds to CSAGDNEQFF. The nucleotide sequence is TGCAGCGCGGGGGACAATGAGCAGTTCTTC.